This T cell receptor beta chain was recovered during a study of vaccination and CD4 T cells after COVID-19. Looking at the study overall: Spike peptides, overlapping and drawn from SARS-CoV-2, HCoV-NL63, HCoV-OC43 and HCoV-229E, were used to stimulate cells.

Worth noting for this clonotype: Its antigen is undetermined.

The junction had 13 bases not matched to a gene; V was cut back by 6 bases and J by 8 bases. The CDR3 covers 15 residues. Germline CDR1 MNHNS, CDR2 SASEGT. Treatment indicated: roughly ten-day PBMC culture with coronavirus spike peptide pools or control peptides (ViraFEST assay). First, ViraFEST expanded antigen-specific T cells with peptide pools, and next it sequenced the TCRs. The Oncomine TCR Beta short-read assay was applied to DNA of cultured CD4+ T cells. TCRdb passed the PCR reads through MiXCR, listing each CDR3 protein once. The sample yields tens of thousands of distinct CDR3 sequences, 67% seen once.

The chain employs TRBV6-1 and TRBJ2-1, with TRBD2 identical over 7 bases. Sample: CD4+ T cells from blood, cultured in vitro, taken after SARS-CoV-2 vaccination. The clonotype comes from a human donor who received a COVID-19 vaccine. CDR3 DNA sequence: TGTGCCAGCAGCTCCGGGACTACATTTTCGGATGAGCAGTTCTTC. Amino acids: CASSSGTTFSDEQFF.